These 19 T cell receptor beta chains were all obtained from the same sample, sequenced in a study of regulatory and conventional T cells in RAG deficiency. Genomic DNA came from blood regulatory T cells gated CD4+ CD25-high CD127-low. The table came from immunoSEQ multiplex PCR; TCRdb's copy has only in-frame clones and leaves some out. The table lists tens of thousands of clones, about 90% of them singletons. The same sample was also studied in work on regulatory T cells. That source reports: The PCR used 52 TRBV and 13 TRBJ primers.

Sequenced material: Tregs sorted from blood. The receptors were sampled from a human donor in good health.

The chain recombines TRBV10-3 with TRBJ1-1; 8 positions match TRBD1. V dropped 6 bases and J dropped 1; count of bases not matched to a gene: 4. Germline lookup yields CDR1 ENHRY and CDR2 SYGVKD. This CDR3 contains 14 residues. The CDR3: CAIRDRASNTEAFF. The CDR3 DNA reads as TGTGCCATCAGGGACAGGGCTTCGAACACTGAAGCTTTCTTT.

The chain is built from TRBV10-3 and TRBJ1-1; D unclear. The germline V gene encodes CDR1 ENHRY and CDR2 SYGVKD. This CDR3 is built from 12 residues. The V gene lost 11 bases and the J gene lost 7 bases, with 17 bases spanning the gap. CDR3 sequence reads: CASLGERSEAFF. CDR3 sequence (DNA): TGTGCCTCTCTCGGGGAGCGGAGTGAAGCTTTCTTT.

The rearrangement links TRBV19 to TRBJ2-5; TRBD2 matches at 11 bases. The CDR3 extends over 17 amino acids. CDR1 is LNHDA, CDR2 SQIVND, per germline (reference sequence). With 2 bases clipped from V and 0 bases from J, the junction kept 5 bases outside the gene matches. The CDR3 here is CASSILAGGSYQETQYF. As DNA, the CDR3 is TGTGCCAGTAGTATACTAGCGGGGGGATCGTACCAAGAGACCCAGTACTTC.

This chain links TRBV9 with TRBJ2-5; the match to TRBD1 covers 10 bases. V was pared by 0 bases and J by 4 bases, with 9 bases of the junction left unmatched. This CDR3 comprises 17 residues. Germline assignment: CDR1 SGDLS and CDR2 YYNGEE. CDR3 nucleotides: TGTGCCAGCAGCGTAGCGGGGGACAGGGGAGGTCTAGAGACCCAGTACTTC. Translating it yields CASSVAGDRGGLETQYF.

In DNA, the CDR3 is TGTGCCAGCAGCGTAGGAACAGGGTCCTTAGAGACCCAGTACTTC. This gives the protein CASSVGTGSLETQYF. V gene TRBV9 combines with J gene TRBJ2-5; maybe TRBD1 (6 bases). Deletions cut 0 bases from V and 4 bases from J, with 13 bases between. The V gene's germline CDR1 is SGDLS and CDR2 YYNGEE. The CDR3 is 15 amino acids.

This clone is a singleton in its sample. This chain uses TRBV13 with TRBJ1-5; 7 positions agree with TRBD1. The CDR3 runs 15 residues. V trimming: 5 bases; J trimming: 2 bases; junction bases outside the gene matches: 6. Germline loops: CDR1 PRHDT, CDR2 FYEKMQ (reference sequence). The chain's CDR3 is CASSKQGTRNQPQHF. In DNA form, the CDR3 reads TGTGCCAGCAGCAAACAGGGGACGCGCAATCAGCCCCAGCATTTT. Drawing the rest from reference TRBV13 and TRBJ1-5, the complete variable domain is AAGVIQSPRHLIKEKRETATLKCYPIPRHDTVYWYQQGPGQDPQFLISFYEKMQSDKGSIPDRFSAQQFSDYHSELNMSSLELGDSALYFCASSKQGTRNQPQHFGDGTRLSIL.

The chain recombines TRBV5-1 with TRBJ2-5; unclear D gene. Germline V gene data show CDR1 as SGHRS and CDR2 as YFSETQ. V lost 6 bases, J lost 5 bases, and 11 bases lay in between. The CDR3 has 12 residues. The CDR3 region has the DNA TGCGCCAGCAATAGAAATACCGAGACCCAGTACTTC. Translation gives CASNRNTETQYF.

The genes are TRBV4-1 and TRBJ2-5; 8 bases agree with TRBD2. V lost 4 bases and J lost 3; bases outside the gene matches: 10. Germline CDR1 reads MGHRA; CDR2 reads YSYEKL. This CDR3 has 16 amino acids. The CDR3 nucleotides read TGCGCCAGCAGCCGGGGGGCGAGCGGGGGTAAAGAGACCCAGTACTTC. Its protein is CASSRGASGGKETQYF.

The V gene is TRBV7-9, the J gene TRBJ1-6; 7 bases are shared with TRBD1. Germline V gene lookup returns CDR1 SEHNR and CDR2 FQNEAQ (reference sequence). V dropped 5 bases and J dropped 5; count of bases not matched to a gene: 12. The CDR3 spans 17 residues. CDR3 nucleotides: TGTGCCAGCAGCCCTAACCCGGGACAGAGAAATAATTCACCCCTCCACTTT. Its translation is CASSPNPGQRNNSPLHF.

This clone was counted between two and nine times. In DNA, the CDR3 is TGTGCCAGCAGCGAACCGGGACAGGGACACGGCATTCAGTACTTC. This sequence encodes CASSEPGQGHGIQYF. J is TRBJ2-4 and V is TRBV5-8, with 9 bases aligning to TRBD1. The CDR3 length is 15 residues. CDR1 and CDR2 from the germline V gene are SGHTS and YDEGEE. Trimming cost V 4 bases and J 9 bases; bases outside gene matches: 11.

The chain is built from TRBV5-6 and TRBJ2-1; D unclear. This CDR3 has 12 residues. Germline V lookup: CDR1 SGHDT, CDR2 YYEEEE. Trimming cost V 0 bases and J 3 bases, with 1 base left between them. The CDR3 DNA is TGTGCCAGCAGCTTGGTCTACAATGAGCAGTTCTTC. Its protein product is CASSLVYNEQFF.

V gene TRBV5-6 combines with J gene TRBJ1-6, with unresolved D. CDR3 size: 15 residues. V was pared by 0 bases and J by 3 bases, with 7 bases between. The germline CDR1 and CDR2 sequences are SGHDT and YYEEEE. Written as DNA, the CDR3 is TGTGCCAGCAGCTTGGCAGCTTACTATAATTCACCCCTCCACTTT. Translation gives CASSLAAYYNSPLHF.

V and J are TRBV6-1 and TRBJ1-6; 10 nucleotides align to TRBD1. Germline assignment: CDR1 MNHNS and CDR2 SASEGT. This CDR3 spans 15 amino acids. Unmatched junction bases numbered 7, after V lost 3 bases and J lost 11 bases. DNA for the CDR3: TGTGCCAGCAGTGAGCTTCGGGGACAGGGGACACCCCTCCACTTT. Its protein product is CASSELRGQGTPLHF.

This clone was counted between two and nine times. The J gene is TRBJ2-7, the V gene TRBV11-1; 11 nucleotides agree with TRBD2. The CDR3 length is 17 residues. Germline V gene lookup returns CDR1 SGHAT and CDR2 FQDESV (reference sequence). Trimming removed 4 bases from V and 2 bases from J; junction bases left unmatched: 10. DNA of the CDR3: TGTGCCAGCAGCTCTATCCCGGGACTAGCGGAGACCTACGAGCAGTACTTC. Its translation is CASSSIPGLAETYEQYF.

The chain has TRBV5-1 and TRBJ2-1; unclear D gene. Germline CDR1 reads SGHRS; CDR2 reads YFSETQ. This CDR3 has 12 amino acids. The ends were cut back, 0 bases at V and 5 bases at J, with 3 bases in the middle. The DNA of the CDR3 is TGCGCCAGCAGCTTGGCGCACAATGAGCAGTTCTTC. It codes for CASSLAHNEQFF.

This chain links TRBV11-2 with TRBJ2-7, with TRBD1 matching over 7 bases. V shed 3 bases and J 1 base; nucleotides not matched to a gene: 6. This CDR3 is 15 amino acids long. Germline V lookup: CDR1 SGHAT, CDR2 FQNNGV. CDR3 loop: CASSLQGVGSYEQYF. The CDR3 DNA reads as TGTGCCAGCAGCTTGCAGGGGGTAGGGTCCTACGAGCAGTACTTC.

The CDR3 is CASSQLGLAGGRTNTDTQYF. Here the CDR3 DNA reads TGCGCCAGCAGCCAACTGGGACTAGCGGGGGGCCGTACCAACACAGATACGCAGTATTTT. The rearrangement joins TRBV4-1 to TRBJ2-3, with TRBD2 identical over 15 bases. CDR1 is MGHRA and CDR2 is YSYEKL in the germline V gene. The CDR3 extends over 20 amino acids. Germline trimming cut 2 bases from V and 2 bases from J; bases unmatched to any gene: 11.

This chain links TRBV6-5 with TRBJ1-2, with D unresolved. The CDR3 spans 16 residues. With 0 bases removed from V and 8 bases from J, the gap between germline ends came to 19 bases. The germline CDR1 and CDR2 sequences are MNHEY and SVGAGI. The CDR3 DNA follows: TGTGCCAGCAGTTACTCGAGGTTGGCAGGCGCCGGAGGCTACACCTTC. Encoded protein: CASSYSRLAGAGGYTF.

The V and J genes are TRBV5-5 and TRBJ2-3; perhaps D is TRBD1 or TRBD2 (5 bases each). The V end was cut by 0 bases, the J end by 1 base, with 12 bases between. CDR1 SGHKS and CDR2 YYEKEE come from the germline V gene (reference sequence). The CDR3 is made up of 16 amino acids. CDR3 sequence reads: CASSLEPRGGTDTQYF. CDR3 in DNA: TGTGCCAGCAGCTTGGAGCCTCGAGGGGGCACAGATACGCAGTATTTT.